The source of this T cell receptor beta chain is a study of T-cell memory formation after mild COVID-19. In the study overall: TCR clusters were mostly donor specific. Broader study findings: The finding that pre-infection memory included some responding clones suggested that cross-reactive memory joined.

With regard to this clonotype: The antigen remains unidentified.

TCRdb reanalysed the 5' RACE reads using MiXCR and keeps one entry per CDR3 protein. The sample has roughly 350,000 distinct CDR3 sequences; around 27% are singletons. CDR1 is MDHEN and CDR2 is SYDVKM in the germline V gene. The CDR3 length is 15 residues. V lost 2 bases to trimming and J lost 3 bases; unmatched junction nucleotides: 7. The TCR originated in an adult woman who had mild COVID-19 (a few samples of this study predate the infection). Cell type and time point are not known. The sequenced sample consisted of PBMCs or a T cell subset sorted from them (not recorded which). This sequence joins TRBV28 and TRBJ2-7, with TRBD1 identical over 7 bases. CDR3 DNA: TGTGCCAGCAGTTTAGGGACAACAGGGGACTACGAGCAGTACTTC. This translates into CASSLGTTGDYEQYF.